A single sample is the source of the 26 T cell receptor beta chains below, sequenced in a study of cytomegalovirus exposure and HLA in healthy donors. A multiplex PCR was run with 60 Vbeta primers and 13 Jbeta primers. Some clones are missing from TCRdb's copy, which holds only in-frame ones; the method was immunoSEQ multiplex PCR. Of hundreds of thousands of clones detected, 55% to 75% appear once; the ten largest clones hold about 3%. The sample consisted of PBMCs. These receptors originate from a man between 35 and 55 years old in good health and CMV-seropositive.

This chain connects TRBV5-4 to TRBJ1-1, with a possible D match to TRBD1 (5 bases). Trimming removed 3 bases from V and 4 bases from J, with 16 bases in between. Germline V lookup: CDR1 SGHNT, CDR2 YYREEE (reference sequence). The CDR3 spans 15 residues. Written as DNA, the CDR3 is TGTGCCAGCAGCTCACAGGTTAGGGAAGGCACTGAAGCTTTCTTT. This gives the protein CASSSQVREGTEAFF. The variable domain in full, with the rest retrieved from reference TRBV5-4 and TRBJ1-1, is ETGVTQSPTHLIKTRGQQVTLRCSSQSGHNTVSWYQQALGQGPQFIFQYYREEENGRGNFPPRFSGLQFPNYSSELNVNALELDDSALYLCASSSQVREGTEAFFGQGTRLTVV.

The genes are TRBV6-6 and TRBJ2-3; 10 nucleotides match TRBD2. Trimming at V came to 5 bases and at J to 2 bases, leaving 4 bases not matched to a gene. Germline V gives CDR1 MNHNY, CDR2 SVGAGI (reference sequence). The CDR3 length is 15 residues. The CDR3: CASSELAGATDTQYF. The DNA of the CDR3 is TGTGCCAGCAGTGAGCTAGCGGGGGCCACAGATACGCAGTATTTT.

The V gene is TRBV13, the J gene TRBJ1-1; 7 bases fit TRBD1. This CDR3 is 14 amino acids long. The V segment lost 2 bases and the J segment 6 bases; nucleotides outside the gene matches: 6. Per the germline V gene, CDR1 is PRHDT and CDR2 is FYEKMQ (reference sequence). The CDR3 sequence is CASSLRGLGSEAFF. CDR3 sequence (DNA): TGTGCCAGCAGCTTAAGGGGGCTGGGGTCTGAAGCTTTCTTT.

J is TRBJ1-6 and V is TRBV6-5, with D possibly TRBD1 on 6 matching bases. Deletions cut 7 bases from V and 8 bases from J, with 15 bases between. There are 14 residues in the CDR3. Looked up from germline, CDR1 is MNHEY and CDR2 is SVGAGI. CDR3 nucleotides: TGTGCCAGCAACAAACAGGGCCTAGATTCACCCCTCCACTTT. Its protein is CASNKQGLDSPLHF.

This rearrangement joins TRBV7-2 to TRBJ1-5; 9 bases agree with TRBD1. The CDR3 consists of 17 residues. V shed 7 bases, J shed 4 bases, and the junction held 14 bases outside the gene matches. Germline CDR1 SGHTA, CDR2 FQGNSA. CDR3 loop: CASNGWQGTGRNQPQHF. The CDR3 coding sequence is TGTGCCAGCAATGGGTGGCAGGGGACAGGGAGGAATCAGCCCCAGCATTTT.

This sequence joins TRBV5-8 and TRBJ1-6, with TRBD1 as a possible D gene (5 bases). Trimming took 2 bases from V and 8 from J, leaving 8 bases between them. The CDR3 is made up of 13 amino acids. Germline CDR1 SGHTS, CDR2 YDEGEE. The CDR3 DNA reads as TGTGCCAGCAGCTTTAGCAGGGATTCACCCCTCCACTTT. Protein product: CASSFSRDSPLHF.

The chain employs TRBV5-1 and TRBJ2-2; TRBD1 aligns across 8 bases. CDR1 is SGHRS and CDR2 is YFSETQ in the germline V gene. This CDR3 has 23 residues. J gave up 4 bases and V 2 bases, and 28 bases lay outside the gene matches. The DNA for the CDR3 is TGCGCCAGCAGCTTTAGTAACGCGCCCTTGATCGGGAACCCAACAGGGGGCACCGGGGAGCTGTTTTTT. Residues: CASSFSNAPLIGNPTGGTGELFF.

Details on this clone: Other nucleotide sequences in the sample specify the same CDR3. This rearrangement joins TRBV2 to TRBJ1-5; maybe TRBD1 (5 bases). The length of the CDR3 is 15 residues. Germline V gives CDR1 SNHLY, CDR2 FYNNEI. V lost 5 bases, J lost 6 bases, and 17 bases lay in between. The CDR3 loop reads CASSLGYGASQPQHF. CDR3 in DNA: TGTGCCAGCAGTCTTGGGTATGGGGCTTCTCAGCCCCAGCATTTT.

This chain uses TRBV7-9 with TRBJ2-7; TRBD1 matches at 10 bases. V lost 6 bases, J lost 6 bases, and 5 bases stayed unmatched. The germline V gene has CDR1 SEHNR and CDR2 FQNEAQ (reference sequence). The length of the CDR3 is 13 residues. CDR3 residues: CASRPGQGLEQYF. CDR3 DNA sequence: TGTGCCAGCAGACCGGGACAGGGGCTCGAGCAGTACTTC.

This chain joins TRBV5-1 and TRBJ2-2; a weak D match, TRBD1 (8 bases). This CDR3 is built from 15 residues. Germline CDR1 SGHRS, CDR2 YFSETQ. The germline V and J ends were trimmed by 4 bases and 3 bases, with 13 bases remaining between them. The chain's CDR3 is CASSPQGGYTGELFF. The DNA of the CDR3 is TGCGCCAGCAGCCCACAGGGGGGGTACACCGGGGAGCTGTTTTTT.

The V and J genes are TRBV9 and TRBJ2-7; 9 bases line up with TRBD1. Germline values: CDR1 SGDLS, CDR2 YYNGEE. There are 14 residues in the CDR3. Trimming took 4 bases from V and 4 from J; bases not matched to a gene: 6. In nucleotides, the CDR3 is TGTGCCAGCAGCTACCGGGACAGGGATTACGAGCAGTACTTC. Amino acid sequence: CASSYRDRDYEQYF.

This clone was picked up a small number of times. The CDR3 DNA is TGTGCCAGCAAACCGTGGGGGCAGGGGGCAGTTTACACTGAAGCTTTCTTT. Its protein is CASKPWGQGAVYTEAFF. The chain recombines TRBV7-2 with TRBJ1-1, with TRBD1 matching over 8 bases. Trimming took 7 bases from V and 3 from J; bases not matched to a gene: 16. Germline loops: CDR1 SGHTA, CDR2 FQGNSA. The CDR3 loop spans 17 amino acids.

The count of this clone is one. V gene TRBV5-6 combines with J gene TRBJ2-5; a possible D gene is TRBD1 (6 bases). The J call may be faulty, since TRBJ2-7 better matches the DNA end. This CDR3 contains 15 residues. The germline gives CDR1 SGHDT, CDR2 YYEEEE. The CDR3 bases are TGTGCCAGCAGCGACTCGACAGGAGCCCTCTACGAGCAGTACTTC. This codes for CASSDSTGALYEQYF.

The chain employs TRBV27 and TRBJ2-5; TRBD1 agrees at 7 bases. V lost 5 bases and J lost 4; bases outside the gene matches: 4. Germline V gene sequence: CDR1 MNHEY, CDR2 SMNVEV (reference sequence). The length of the CDR3 is 13 residues. The CDR3 loop is CASSKQGRETQYF. For the CDR3, the DNA is TGTGCCAGCAGTAAACAGGGGAGAGAGACCCAGTACTTC.

CDR3: CATSTRRVNTEAFF. The CDR3 DNA reads TGTGCCACCAGCACACGACGGGTGAACACTGAAGCTTTCTTT. The V call is TRBV15, the J call TRBJ1-1; no definite D call. Germline CDR1 and CDR2: LNHNV and YYDKDF (reference sequence). Trimming stripped 4 bases from V and 0 bases from J, with 9 bases between. CDR3 size: 14 residues. Filled out from reference TRBV15 and TRBJ1-1, the complete variable domain reads DAMVIQNPRYQVTQFGKPVTLSCSQTLNHNVMYWYQQKSSQAPKLLFHYYDKDFNNEADTPDNFQSRRPNTSFCFLDIRSPGLGDTAMYLCATSTRRVNTEAFFGQGTRLTVV.

The V and J genes are TRBV11-2 and TRBJ1-4; D remains unclear. CDR3 size: 17 residues. Germline V CDR1 and CDR2: SGHAT, FQNNGV. V lost 1 base and J lost 0, with 12 bases in between. The CDR3 protein is CASSLGVEGATNEKLFF. The CDR3 nucleotides read TGTGCCAGCAGCTTAGGGGTGGAGGGTGCAACTAATGAAAAACTGTTTTTT.

The chain links TRBV7-9 to TRBJ2-2; 9 positions match TRBD1. V trimming: 1 base; J trimming: 2 bases; junction bases outside the gene matches: 2. This CDR3 comprises 16 residues. Germline CDR1 and CDR2: SEHNR and FQNEAQ (reference sequence). CDR3 nucleotides: TGTGCCAGCAGCTTAGAACAGGGGGCCAACACCGGGGAGCTGTTTTTT. Translating gives CASSLEQGANTGELFF.

This sequence joins TRBV5-1 and TRBJ1-4, with D possibly matching TRBD1 (5 bases). This CDR3 comprises 18 residues. Trimming removed 1 base at V and 0 bases at J, with 16 bases between. The germline V gene encodes CDR1 SGHRS and CDR2 YFSETQ. The CDR3 DNA follows: TGCGCCAGCAGCTTGCAGGGTTGGCCCTCTGCAACTAATGAAAAACTGTTTTTT. It yields the protein CASSLQGWPSATNEKLFF.

The rearrangement uses TRBV19 and TRBJ2-2; D possibly corresponds to TRBD2 (5 bases). CDR3 length: 13 residues. Germline loops: CDR1 LNHDA, CDR2 SQIVND (reference sequence). V was trimmed by 7 bases and J by 1 base, leaving 7 bases between them. The CDR3 region has the DNA TGTGCCAGTACGGGGATGAACACCGGGGAGCTGTTTTTT. Its translation: CASTGMNTGELFF.

The chain couples TRBV5-1 to TRBJ2-7, with 7 bases lining up with TRBD1. Germline lookup yields CDR1 SGHRS and CDR2 YFSETQ. The CDR3 is made up of 15 amino acids. V lost 0 bases to trimming and J lost 2 bases; unmatched junction nucleotides: 5. The CDR3 is CASSLGDSNTYEQYF. CDR3 coding DNA: TGCGCCAGCAGCTTGGGGGACAGCAACACCTACGAGCAGTACTTC.

The J gene is TRBJ2-3, the V gene TRBV10-3, with D perhaps TRBD2 (5 bases). Per the germline V gene, CDR1 is ENHRY and CDR2 is SYGVKD. The CDR3 has 14 residues. Trimming shortened V by 10 bases and J by 2 bases, and 16 bases separated the two germline ends. The CDR3 spells CATVLGEFTDTQYF. DNA for the CDR3: TGTGCCACCGTACTCGGGGAATTCACAGATACGCAGTATTTT.

This chain links TRBV6-6 with TRBJ2-1, with 8 bases that match TRBD1. J lost 10 bases, V lost 0 bases, and 11 bases had no gene match. The germline V gene encodes CDR1 MNHNY and CDR2 SVGAGI (reference sequence). This CDR3 is 16 amino acids long. As DNA, the CDR3 is TGTGCCAGCAGTTACTCGGGGACAGGCGGAATACGAGAGCAGTTCTTC. This codes for CASSYSGTGGIREQFF.

This clone was seen a single time. The chain links TRBV7-3 to TRBJ2-7, with 8 bases identical to TRBD1. V shed 2 bases, J shed 5 bases, and the junction held 8 bases outside the gene matches. CDR1 is SGHTA, CDR2 FQGTGA, per germline. The CDR3 loop spans 15 amino acids. The DNA for the CDR3 is TGTGCCAGCAGCTTAGGGTGGACAGGGTCCGACGAGCAGTACTTC. Protein sequence: CASSLGWTGSDEQYF.

The gene calls are TRBV5-6 and TRBJ1-1; D is possibly TRBD1 (5 bases). V gave up 4 bases and J gave up 4 bases, with 14 bases separating them. There are 14 residues in the CDR3. Germline V gene sequence: CDR1 SGHDT, CDR2 YYEEEE. CDR3 in amino acids: CASSDPPGGTEAFF. DNA of the CDR3: TGTGCCAGCAGCGACCCCCCCGGGGGCACTGAAGCTTTCTTT.

V and J are TRBV9 and TRBJ1-5; 9 positions agree with TRBD1. The CDR3 is 16 residues long. V gave up 0 bases and J gave up 0 bases; unmatched junction bases: 1. Germline V lookup: CDR1 SGDLS, CDR2 YYNGEE. CDR3 nucleotides: TGTGCCAGCAGCGTAGGGGACAGGGATAGCAATCAGCCCCAGCATTTT. Translated: CASSVGDRDSNQPQHF.

This chain connects TRBV7-7 to TRBJ2-1; D gene unclear. V lost 5 bases and J 0 bases, leaving 11 bases between the germline ends. This CDR3 region has 15 residues. Germline CDR1 is SSHAT and CDR2 is FNYEAQ (reference sequence). The CDR3 spells CASSAILSSYNEQFF. DNA of the CDR3: TGTGCCAGCAGCGCTATACTGAGCTCCTACAATGAGCAGTTCTTC.